The 18 T cell receptor beta chains given below trace back to one sample, sequenced in a study of blood T cell repertoires in COVID-19. Using immunoSEQ multiplex PCR, the repertoire was profiled, and TCRdb retains in-frame clones only, with some absent. Of about 320,000 clones listed, around 92% are singletons. Sequencing used peripheral blood. All receptors derive from a woman in her twenties or thirties with COVID-19, enrolled during active disease.

CDR3 sequence reads: CASSRGAGTEAFF. The DNA of the CDR3 is TGCGCCAGCAGTAGGGGCGCGGGGACTGAAGCTTTCTTT. The gene calls are TRBV5-1 and TRBJ1-1, with D maybe TRBD1 (5 bases). Germline values: CDR1 SGHRS, CDR2 YFSETQ. The CDR3 extends over 13 amino acids. Trimming took 5 bases from V and 5 from J, leaving 13 bases between them.

This rearrangement joins TRBV6-5 to TRBJ1-1; D not resolved. Deletions cut 5 bases from V and 2 bases from J, with 12 bases between. The CDR3 length is 14 residues. Germline-derived CDR1 and CDR2 are MNHEY and SVGAGI. The CDR3 is CASSPTTPNTEAFF. The CDR3 coding sequence is TGTGCCAGCAGTCCCACGACACCAAACACTGAAGCTTTCTTT.

The chain has TRBV4-1 and TRBJ1-5, with D possibly TRBD1 on 6 matching bases. Trimming took off 3 bases at V and 4 bases at J, with 13 bases between the two ends. The CDR3 sequence is 15 residues long. Per the germline V gene, CDR1 is MGHRA and CDR2 is YSYEKL. CDR3 nucleotide sequence: TGCGCCAGCAGCCACCTAGGGGGACGGAATCAGCCCCAGCATTTT. This translates into CASSHLGGRNQPQHF.

This clone was counted only a few times. V and J are TRBV11-2 and TRBJ1-2, with D tentatively TRBD1 (5 bases). Trimming removed 1 base from V and 3 bases from J, with 12 bases in between. The germline gives CDR1 SGHAT, CDR2 FQNNGV. CDR3 length: 15 residues. As DNA, the CDR3 is TGTGCCAGCAGCTTAGGCCCGGGGGGTGACTATGGCTACACCTTC. As protein: CASSLGPGGDYGYTF.

V usage is TRBV6-2 or TRBV6-3 and J usage is TRBJ2-3; TRBD2 matches 12 bases. CDR1 and CDR2 from the germline V gene are MNHEY and SVGEGT. The J segment lost 2 bases and the V segment lost 5 bases, leaving 8 bases of the junction unmatched. This CDR3 has 17 amino acids. CDR3 loop: CASSTRTSGEHTDTQYF. In DNA form, the CDR3 reads TGTGCCAGCAGTACCCGGACTAGCGGGGAGCACACAGATACGCAGTATTTT.

This chain links TRBV6-6 with TRBJ1-6; the D is unclear. CDR1 and CDR2 from the germline V gene are MNHNY and SVGAGI (reference sequence). There are 17 residues in the CDR3. With 5 bases removed from V and 0 bases from J, the gap between germline ends came to 14 bases. The chain's CDR3 is CASSPSIRSSYNSPLHF. CDR3 sequence (DNA): TGTGCCAGCAGTCCATCGATCCGGAGCTCCTATAATTCACCCCTCCACTTT.

The chain has TRBV5-1 and TRBJ2-7, with a weak D call TRBD2 (5 bases). Germline loops: CDR1 SGHRS, CDR2 YFSETQ. V dropped 0 bases and J dropped 3 bases, with 10 bases sitting between them. This CDR3 region has 14 residues. CDR3 sequence reads: CASSLAGNDYEQYF. CDR3 coding DNA: TGCGCCAGCAGCTTGGCGGGGAATGACTACGAGCAGTACTTC.

The V and J genes are TRBV28 and TRBJ1-4; 9 bases match TRBD1. V lost 6 bases to trimming and J lost 8 bases; unmatched junction nucleotides: 10. This CDR3 spans 15 amino acids. CDR1 is MDHEN and CDR2 is SYDVKM in the germline V gene. This chain's CDR3 is CASSYRGRGGEKLFF. Written as DNA, the CDR3 is TGTGCCAGCAGCTACAGGGGGCGCGGGGGGGAAAAACTGTTTTTT.

The chain employs TRBV11-2 and TRBJ2-5; the match to TRBD2 covers 8 bases. V lost 5 bases, J lost 5 bases, and 7 bases stayed unmatched. The CDR3 extends over 14 amino acids. Germline assignment: CDR1 SGHAT and CDR2 FQNNGV. The CDR3 sequence is CASSISGMYETQYF. The CDR3 DNA follows: TGTGCCAGCAGCATTAGCGGGATGTATGAGACCCAGTACTTC.

The count of this clone is one. The CDR3 is CASTSGVYNSPLHF. DNA of the CDR3: TGTGCCAGCACCTCCGGGGTTTATAATTCACCCCTCCACTTT. The rearrangement uses TRBV27 and TRBJ1-6, with D hard to call. The CDR3 consists of 14 residues. The V gene lost 7 bases and the J gene lost 4 bases, with 11 bases spanning the gap. Germline V gene sequence: CDR1 MNHEY, CDR2 SMNVEV (reference sequence).

This chain connects TRBV11-2 to TRBJ1-1, with D unresolved. CDR3 length: 12 residues. CDR1 and CDR2 (germline): SGHAT, FQNNGV. Trimming removed 5 bases from V and 8 bases from J, with 12 bases in between. CDR3 residues: CASSPGTPEAFF. DNA of the CDR3: TGTGCCAGCAGCCCCGGTACTCCCGAAGCTTTCTTT.

This sequence joins TRBV5-1 and TRBJ1-2, with TRBD1 matching 8 bases. Germline CDR1 and CDR2: SGHRS and YFSETQ. The CDR3 is made up of 13 amino acids. V lost 6 bases to trimming and J lost 4 bases; unmatched junction nucleotides: 5. The CDR3 spells CASTQGEVYGYTF. CDR3 DNA: TGCGCCAGCACACAGGGGGAGGTCTATGGCTACACCTTC.

The chain couples TRBV11-2 to TRBJ2-4; 10 positions agree with TRBD2. After removal of 1 base from V and 9 bases from J, the junction contained 12 bases not matched to a gene. Germline-derived CDR1 and CDR2 are SGHAT and FQNNGV. CDR3 size: 17 residues. The CDR3 DNA sequence: TGTGCCAGCAGCTTAGCCGGGAGCGGGGGGGCCCGGCGCATTCAGTACTTC. Its translation: CASSLAGSGGARRIQYF.

This rearrangement joins TRBV5-6 to TRBJ2-3; possibly TRBD2 for D (5 bases). The V end lost 5 bases, the J end lost 6 bases, and 7 bases lay between the germline ends. This CDR3 is built from 11 residues. Germline V lookup: CDR1 SGHDT, CDR2 YYEEEE. The DNA for the CDR3 is TGTGCCAGCAGAGGCGGGGATACGCAGTATTTT. Translated: CASRGGDTQYF.

The chain carries TRBV7-9 and TRBJ2-2; TRBD2 aligns across 7 bases. The germline V gene has CDR1 SEHNR and CDR2 FQNEAQ (reference sequence). Losses at the gene ends were 5 bases for V and 6 bases for J; bases not matched to a gene: 0. The CDR3 consists of 12 residues. The CDR3 spells CASSAGAGELFF. CDR3 sequence (DNA): TGTGCCAGCAGCGCGGGGGCCGGGGAGCTGTTTTTT.

This chain uses TRBV12-3 or TRBV12-4 with TRBJ1-5; D is unclear. The CDR3 spans 12 residues. The V end was cut by 5 bases, the J end by 7 bases, with 9 bases between. The CDR3 region has the DNA TGTGCCAGCAGTGCCGGGAGGCAGCCCCAGCATTTT. Translated: CASSAGRQPQHF.

The gene calls are TRBV19 and TRBJ2-1; no firm D call. In germline, CDR1 is LNHDA, CDR2 SQIVND (reference sequence). CDR3 length equals 13 residues. V was cut by 3 bases and J by 5 bases, with 8 bases left in between. The CDR3 DNA follows: TGTGCCAGTAGTATCACCCGGGACAATGAGCAGTTCTTC. It translates to CASSITRDNEQFF. The whole variable domain, filled in from reference TRBV19 and TRBJ2-1, reads DGGITQSPKYLFRKEGQNVTLSCEQNLNHDAMYWYRQDPGQGLRLIYYSQIVNDFQKGDIAEGYSVSREKKESFPLTVTSAQKNPTAFYLCASSITRDNEQFFGPGTRLTVL.

The V and J genes are TRBV21-1 and TRBJ1-3; the tabulated D call, TRBD1, remains unverified against the DNA. TRBV21-1 is shown as a pseudogene. This CDR3 has 16 amino acids. The CDR3 nucleotides read TGTGCCAGCAGCCGTTTGACAGGGTTTTCAGGAAACACCATATATTTT. Translation gives CASSRLTGFSGNTIYF.